A selection of T cell receptor beta chains follows, all from one sample in a study of blood T cell repertoires in COVID-19. Assay: immunoSEQ multiplex PCR; the TCRdb copy retains only in-frame clones and omits some. Among approximately 85,000 clones listed, 90% were seen once. The sequenced sample was peripheral blood. The receptor set was obtained from a woman aged 80 or over with active or convalescent COVID-19. Each CDR3 is given with its conserved first and last residue. A D gene is named only where the DNA matches it firmly. The listing skips clone size in some rows; elsewhere it reads once, few, many or a size class.

>.|.|TRBJ2-7|12|TRBV15
CATSRDFREQYF
TGTGCCACCAGCAGAGACTTCCGCGAGCAGTACTTC
>TRBD2|.|TRBJ2-6|18|TRBV5-1
CASSLVAGGSSGANVLTF
TGCGCCAGCAGCTTGGTAGCGGGAGGTTCTTCTGGGGCCAACGTCCTGACTTTC
>TRBD2|.|TRBJ2-3|16|TRBV27
CASSLSLAGGTDTQYF
TGTGCCAGCAGTTTATCGCTCGCGGGAGGCACAGATACGCAGTATTTT
>.|.|TRBJ1-2|15|TRBV7-2
CASSISQGGNYGYTF
TGTGCCAGCAGCATATCTCAGGGCGGAAATTATGGCTACACCTTC
>TRBD1|.|TRBJ2-7|14|TRBV5-1
CASSSRQGAYEQYF
TGCGCCAGCAGCTCTAGACAGGGGGCTTACGAGCAGTACTTC
>TRBD2|.|TRBJ2-1|16|TRBV4-3
CASSQVGLAGRNEQFF
TGCGCCAGCAGCCAAGTCGGACTAGCGGGAAGGAATGAGCAGTTCTTC
>TRBD1|.|TRBJ2-7|14|TRBV30
CAWSRGTVAYEQYF
TGTGCCTGGAGCAGGGGGACAGTTGCCTACGAGCAGTACTTC
>.|.|TRBJ1-4|14|TRBV5-1
CASSLGQGREKLFF
TGCGCCAGCAGCTTGGGTCAGGGAAGAGAAAAACTGTTTTTT
>.|.|TRBJ1-1|15|TRBV28
CASSTPETGGTEAFF
TGTGCCAGCAGCACACCTGAGACAGGCGGCACTGAAGCTTTCTTT
>.|.|TRBJ2-7|15|TRBV7-8
CASSPTGVVTYEQYF
TGTGCCAGCAGCCCTACCGGAGTGGTGACCTACGAGCAGTACTTC
>TRBD1|.|TRBJ1-3|18|TRBV6-1
CASSEGDRGLLPGNTIYF
TGTGCCAGCAGTGAAGGGGACAGGGGGCTACTCCCTGGAAACACCATATATTTT
>.|.|TRBJ1-5|15|TRBV5-6
CASSPGGGLNQPQHF
TGTGCCAGCAGCCCCGGGGGGGGGCTCAATCAGCCCCAGCATTTT
>TRBD1|.|TRBJ2-4|18|TRBV18
CASSRAPGQGAAKNIQYF
TGTGCCAGCTCACGGGCACCGGGACAGGGGGCAGCCAAAAACATTCAGTACTTC
>.|.|TRBJ2-1|16|TRBV19
CASSTRLAKLYNEQFF
TGTGCCAGTAGTACCCGCCTAGCGAAGCTTTACAATGAGCAGTTCTTC
>.|.|TRBJ2-3|14|TRBV5-1
CASSPGQNTDTQYF
TGCGCCAGCAGCCCAGGACAGAACACAGATACGCAGTATTTT
>TRBD2|.|TRBJ2-1|14|TRBV6-2/TRBV6-3
CASSRTSAFNEQFF
TGTGCCAGCAGCCGGACTAGCGCATTCAATGAGCAGTTCTTC
>.|.|TRBJ1-2|15|TRBV28
CATKEGFRDNYGYTF
TGTGCCACGAAGGAGGGGTTTAGGGACAACTATGGCTACACCTTC
>TRBD2|.|TRBJ2-1|15|TRBV7-2
CASSPTSGRANEQFF
TGTGCCAGCAGTCCGACTAGCGGGAGAGCCAATGAGCAGTTCTTC
>.|once|TRBJ1-5|13|TRBV10-3
CAISEDTYQPQHF
TGTGCCATCAGTGAGGACACATATCAGCCCCAGCATTTT
>.|.|TRBJ2-5|14|TRBV28
CASSLLAGQETQYF
TGTGCCAGCAGTTTACTGGCAGGCCAAGAGACCCAGTACTTC
>.|.|TRBJ1-2|11|TRBV2
CASSERAGYTF
TGTGCCAGCAGTGAAAGAGCTGGCTACACCTTC
>TRBD2|.|TRBJ2-1|16|TRBV9
CASSVADGRVNNEQFF
TGTGCCAGCAGCGTAGCGGACGGGAGGGTTAACAATGAGCAGTTCTTC
>.|few|TRBJ1-6|12|TRBV5-6
CASSLTRSPLHF
TGTGCCAGCAGCTTGACTCGTTCACCCCTCCACTTT
>.|.|TRBJ1-3|13|TRBV10-2
CASVGAAGNTIYF
TGCGCCAGCGTAGGGGCGGCTGGAAACACCATATATTTT
>TRBD1|.|TRBJ2-7|14|TRBV5-8
CASSRDRGSYEQYF
TGTGCCAGCAGCCGGGACAGAGGCTCCTACGAGCAGTACTTC
>.|.|TRBJ2-2|14|TRBV5-8
CASSLRRVDGELFF
TGTGCCAGCAGCTTGAGGCGGGTGGACGGGGAGCTGTTTTTT
>TRBD1|few|TRBJ1-1|16|TRBV5-1
CASSFKLTGMNTEAFF
TGCGCCAGCAGCTTTAAATTGACAGGGATGAACACTGAAGCTTTCTTT
>TRBD1|.|TRBJ2-3|15|TRBV11-2
CASSSGQGFTDTQYF
TGTGCCAGCAGCTCGGGACAGGGGTTCACAGATACGCAGTATTTT
>.|.|TRBJ2-1|15|TRBV14
CASSPHGRLYNEQFF
TGTGCCAGCAGCCCCCACGGGAGATTATACAATGAGCAGTTCTTC
>.|.|TRBJ2-3|15|TRBV9
CASSVGDSTTDTQYF
TGTGCCAGCAGCGTAGGGGACTCGACCACAGATACGCAGTATTTT
>TRBD1|few|TRBJ2-7|13|TRBV7-2
CASSLGQGLEQYF
TGTGCCAGCAGCTTGGGACAGGGGTTGGAGCAGTACTTC
>TRBD2|.|TRBJ2-7|14|TRBV2
CASRRTSFLDEQYF
TGTGCCAGCAGGAGGACTAGTTTTCTCGACGAGCAGTACTTC
>.|.|TRBJ1-5|17|TRBV6-6
CASSQGRGGSGNQPQHF
TGTGCCAGCAGTCAGGGGCGGGGCGGCTCGGGCAATCAGCCCCAGCATTTT
>TRBD1|.|TRBJ2-5|14|TRBV24-1
CATAPPGQGETQYF
TGTGCCACCGCGCCCCCCGGACAGGGAGAGACCCAGTACTTC
>TRBD2|.|TRBJ2-2|16|TRBV7-9
CASSFGTSGNTGELFF
TGTGCCAGCAGCTTTGGGACTAGCGGGAACACCGGGGAGCTGTTTTTT
>TRBD2|once|TRBJ2-7|14|TRBV19
CASSMGGSSYEQYF
TGTGCCAGTAGTATGGGGGGGTCCTCCTACGAGCAGTACTTC
>TRBD2|.|TRBJ2-1|15|TRBV7-3
CASSLLAGGLDEQFF
TGTGCCAGCAGCCTACTAGCGGGAGGGCTCGATGAGCAGTTCTTC
>TRBD1|.|TRBJ2-5|21|TRBV24-1
CATSDAFGVGTGGGIRETQYF
TGTGCCACCAGTGATGCCTTCGGGGTTGGGACAGGGGGTGGTATTAGAGAGACCCAGTACTTC
>.|few|TRBJ1-2|15|TRBV11-2
CASSLGGGFDYGYTF
TGTGCCAGCAGCTTAGGTGGGGGGTTTGACTATGGCTACACCTTC
>TRBD1|.|TRBJ1-5|15|TRBV19
CASSDGTVGNQPQHF
TGTGCCAGTAGTGACGGGACAGTTGGCAATCAGCCCCAGCATTTT
>TRBD2|.|TRBJ2-1|14|TRBV20-1
CSASFLAGAHEQFF
TGCAGTGCTAGTTTCCTAGCGGGAGCCCATGAGCAGTTCTTC
>TRBD2|.|TRBJ2-3|15|TRBV7-7
CASSPGLAGADTQYF
TGTGCCAGCAGCCCGGGACTAGCGGGAGCCGATACGCAGTATTTT
>TRBD2|once|TRBJ2-6|17|TRBV19
CASSRVGSGSGANVLTF
TGTGCCAGTAGTCGAGTAGGTAGCGGGTCTGGGGCCAACGTCCTGACTTTC
>.|.|TRBJ2-3|14|TRBV18
CASSPELRTDTQYF
TGTGCCAGCTCACCAGAGCTTAGAACAGATACGCAGTATTTT
>.|.|TRBJ2-6|16|TRBV2
CASSERGTLGANVLTF
TGTGCCAGCAGTGAAAGGGGCACCCTCGGGGCCAACGTCCTGACTTTC
>TRBD1|.|TRBJ1-1|15|TRBV4-1
CASSQVDRVGTEAFF
TGCGCCAGCAGCCAAGTTGACAGGGTGGGGACTGAAGCTTTCTTT
>TRBD1|.|TRBJ1-2|17|TRBV7-9
CASSLFGTGGRFYGYTF
TGTGCCAGCAGCTTATTTGGGACAGGGGGCCGATTCTATGGCTACACCTTC
>TRBD1|.|TRBJ2-5|13|TRBV10-3
CAISRDREETQYF
TGTGCCATCAGCCGGGACAGGGAGGAGACCCAGTACTTC
>.|.|TRBJ1-3|16|TRBV6-2/TRBV6-3
CASSPWIVGAGNTIYF
TGTGCCAGCAGCCCTTGGATTGTAGGGGCTGGAAACACCATATATTTT
>TRBD1|.|TRBJ1-4|12|TRBV11-2
CASSEGQGKLFF
TGTGCCAGCAGCGAGGGACAGGGAAAACTGTTTTTT
>.|.|TRBJ1-3|12|TRBV29-1
CSVEAQGNTIYF
TGCAGCGTTGAAGCGCAGGGAAACACCATATATTTT
>.|.|TRBJ2-5|13|TRBV30
CAWSGGSGETQYF
TGTGCCTGGAGTGGGGGAAGCGGAGAGACCCAGTACTTC
>TRBD1|.|TRBJ2-1|15|TRBV7-3
CASSPRTGYRGEQFF
TGTGCCAGCAGCCCAAGGACAGGGTACAGGGGTGAGCAGTTCTTC
>.|.|TRBJ2-1|14|TRBV7-3
CASSLIGQSNEQFF
TGTGCCAGCAGCTTAATCGGACAGAGTAATGAGCAGTTCTTC
>TRBD1|.|TRBJ1-5|13|TRBV19
CASSDRGGQPQHF
TGTGCCAGTTCGGACAGGGGAGGCCAGCCCCAGCATTTT
>.|.|TRBJ2-2|16|TRBV28
CASSPLRPANTGELFF
TGTGCCAGCAGCCCCTTGAGGCCCGCGAACACCGGGGAGCTGTTTTTT
>.|.|TRBJ2-7|13|TRBV7-2
CASSPNRGYEQYF
TGTGCCAGCAGCCCCAACCGGGGGTACGAGCAGTACTTC
>TRBD2|.|TRBJ2-2|16|TRBV27
CASTPWGRGNTGELFF
TGTGCCAGCACCCCATGGGGGAGGGGGAACACCGGGGAGCTGTTTTTT